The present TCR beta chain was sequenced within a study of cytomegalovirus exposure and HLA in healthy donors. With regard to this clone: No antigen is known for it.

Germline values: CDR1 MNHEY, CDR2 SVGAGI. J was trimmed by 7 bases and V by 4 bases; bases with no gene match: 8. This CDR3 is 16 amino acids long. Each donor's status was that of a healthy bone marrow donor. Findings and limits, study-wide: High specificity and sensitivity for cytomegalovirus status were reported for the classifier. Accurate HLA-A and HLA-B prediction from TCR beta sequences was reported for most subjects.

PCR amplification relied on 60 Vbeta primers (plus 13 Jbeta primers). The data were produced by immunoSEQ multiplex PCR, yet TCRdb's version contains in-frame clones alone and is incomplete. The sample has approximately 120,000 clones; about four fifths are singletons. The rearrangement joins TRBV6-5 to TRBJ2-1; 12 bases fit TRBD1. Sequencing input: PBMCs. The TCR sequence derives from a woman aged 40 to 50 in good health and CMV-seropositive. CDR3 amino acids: CASSWQWDRGQNEQFF. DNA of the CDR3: TGTGCCAGCAGTTGGCAGTGGGACAGGGGGCAAAATGAGCAGTTCTTC.